This entry describes one TCR beta chain. This clonotype was counted at least ten times. The antigen this receptor binds is unknown. No base-level quality is on record; no much larger clone is a single base apart. The TCR beta CDR3 regions were amplified from the RNA transcripts. The TCR CDR3 was subjected to a first round of RT-PCR using the HTBI primer set and the Qiagen OneStep RT-PCR kit. Libraries were constructed in a second round of multiplex PCR, after which size selection and purification were performed. Libraries were sequenced paired-end with 100 bp reads on an Illumina HiSeq2000. The authors processed their data as follows. SOAPnuke was used to process the raw data, with reads discarded if the reads contained adapters or uncalled bases, had a mean Phred below 15, or lacked an exact constant-primer or identifier match. High-quality paired reads were merged with COPE v1.2.5, and unique nucleotide sequences were defined as clonotypes. MiTCR v1.1 was used to align the clonotypes against IMGT TRBV, TRBD and TRBJ reference segments. The analysis included only V-J combinations with a frequency above 0.0001, which together covered approximately 99% of the repertoires. The TCS score was defined as F50 (clonal expansion) divided by E x V (chaos), with BLOSUM62-based TCRdist calculated between CDR3 peptides within each V-J. Welch's t-statistics and random forest reduced some 510 V-J features to fewer than 15, which were used in a naive Bayes classifier (R e1071). The raw public data were reprocessed by TCRdb itself: fastp quality trimming at Q25, MiXCR clonotype calling, in-frame beta chains only. Identical CDR3 proteins give one entry, which carries the most common genes and DNA. These V and J calls are TCRdb output, not the study's own analysis. This sample has some 620,000 distinct CDR3 sequences in its table, and around 15% of those were observed once. The ten top clones hold 3.8% of the sample.

Sequences MDHEN (CDR1) and SYDVKM (CDR2) are obtained from the germline V gene. The germline ends are 17 bases apart after V is trimmed by 5 bases and J by 0 bases. The CDR3 spans 17 residues, from the cysteine through the phenylalanine. CDR3 DNA only is kept here, 51 bases in frame from base 1. Stable Graves' hyperthyroidism was defined as no progression to ophthalmopathy during 18 months of follow-up. Hyperthyroidism patients were newly diagnosed, had a disease duration of under 2 months, and were aged 18 to 65 years. Patients with uncontrolled infections, other autoimmune diseases, pregnancy or lactation were excluded. Clinical symptoms, serum thyroxine and TRAb, thyroid ultrasound, and orbital computed tomography formed the basis for the diagnoses. Ficoll-Paque density gradient centrifugation was used to isolate PBMCs from 9.5 to 10 ml of fresh peripheral blood. Total RNA was extracted using Trizol reagent, and RNA quality was assessed on an Agilent 2100 Bioanalyzer.

This specimen belongs to a study of T cells in Graves' hyperthyroidism and ophthalmopathy (dated by TCRdb to between 2019 and 2020). Context from the whole study: Peripheral blood was collected at initial diagnosis, before any treatment. TCR V-J signatures able to tell the groups apart were searched for in a discovery cohort of more than 90 patients, of whom about 40 had Graves' ophthalmopathy and 57 had stable Graves' hyperthyroidism. Prospective prediction of ophthalmopathy was tested in an independent validation cohort consisting of 18 to 20 hyperthyroidism patients and about 17 patients who later progressed to ophthalmopathy. For training and testing, the roughly 93 patients in the discovery cohort were randomly divided in a 7:3 ratio. The study also compared thyroid tissue and blood T-cell repertoires from more than five Graves' hyperthyroidism patients. Once sampling was done, hyperthyroidism patients were given methimazole at a starting dose of 30 mg daily, whereas ophthalmopathy patients were given high-dose intravenous methylprednisolone. TCR Vbeta CDR3 sequencing of approximately 140 peripheral blood samples (about 45 ophthalmopathy, about 75 hyperthyroidism and roughly 17 progressor patients) is reported in the paper.

Study-level results and caveats: Sample size was not statistically predetermined, and investigators were not blinded to group allocation. In validation, the model predicted progression to ophthalmopathy with over 65% sensitivity and approximately 72% specificity, a median of around six months before onset. Most expanded thyroid clonotypes (frequency above 0.001) were also detected in blood, a finding suggesting that blood repertoires may reflect thyroid immune responses. A model built on a 13 V-J signature distinguished ophthalmopathy from stable hyperthyroidism, reaching 85% to 90% sensitivity and around 81% specificity in cross-validation and 80%/75% in testing.

Input material: blood. The chain uses TRBV28 and TRBJ2-1; D gene: possibly TRBD2, on 6 matching bases. The sequence was obtained from a woman in her 30s with Graves' hyperthyroidism. Read as DNA, the sequence is TGTGCCAGCAGTACCGCGGGAATCCATAGCTCCTACAATGAGCAGTTCTTC. Translation gives CASSTAGIHSSYNEQFF.